This T cell receptor beta chain was recorded in a study of tumor-infiltrating lymphocytes in primary liver carcinoma. The wider study: Between about 4.2 and 10 cm across, the tumors were all of stage T1-T3 N0M0. Study-level findings and limits: Merely some 8-25% of top clones spanned all five tumor regions.

The researchers produced TCR beta cDNA from about 510 ng total RNA with a constant-region primer. Three-round nested multiplex PCR performed with slightly modified ARM-PCR produced the TCR beta libraries. The study ran its first two PCR rounds for 9 to 10 cycles each, using TRBV1-TRBV30 forward primers and a C-beta reverse primer. TCRdb itself ran the multiplex PCR reads through MiXCR, one entry per CDR3 protein. The data show more than 55,000 distinct CDR3 sequences, with 70% to 85% seen just once and around 50% held by the top ten. Notes on this clonotype: Its antigen remains unknown. One end of the junction fails to match germline, which may point to a read error.

Total RNA and DNA came together from roughly 20-30 mg of bulk tissue without cell sorting. Germline CDR1 WNHNN, CDR2 SYGVQD (reference sequence). The CDR3 is 14 residues long. V usage is TRBV10-1 and J usage is TRBJ2-2, with D uncertain. What was sequenced was liver tumor tissue from sampling region 2. The subset here: tumor region T2, inferior pole. This clonotype was obtained from a man in his forties with primary liver carcinoma and hepatitis B virus infection. CDR3 nucleotide sequence: TGCGTCAGCTCCGACGGCACAGACACCGACGAGCTGTTTTTT. It encodes CVSSDGTDTDELFF.